Below, 4 T cell receptor beta chains from the same sample are listed, as sequenced in a study of shared clonotypes between healthy human individuals. Some clones are missing from TCRdb's copy, which holds only in-frame ones; the method was immunoSEQ multiplex PCR. The sample carries 2,500,000 or so clones, 85% to 95% recorded once. Sequenced sample: naive CD4+ T cells sorted from blood. Described subset: CD45RA+ positively selected. The receptors derive from a man younger than 30 in good health.

The gene calls are TRBV10-2 and TRBJ2-7, with D uncertain. V dropped 0 bases and J dropped 4 bases, with 7 bases sitting between them. Germline assignment: CDR1 WSHSY and CDR2 SAAADI. This CDR3 spans 13 amino acids. The CDR3 loop is CASSESLGYEQYF. The CDR3 nucleotides read TGCGCCAGCAGTGAGTCGTTAGGTTACGAGCAGTACTTC.

This chain joins TRBV19 and TRBJ1-2; 8 nucleotides line up with TRBD1. Trimming removed 3 bases from V and 2 bases from J; junction bases left unmatched: 5. This CDR3 comprises 15 residues. CDR1 is LNHDA, CDR2 SQIVND, per germline (reference sequence). CDR3 coding DNA: TGTGCCAGTAGTATGGCGGACAGGGCCAACTATGGCTACACCTTC. Amino acids: CASSMADRANYGYTF. The full variable domain, its missing parts supplied by reference TRBV19 and TRBJ1-2, is DGGITQSPKYLFRKEGQNVTLSCEQNLNHDAMYWYRQDPGQGLRLIYYSQIVNDFQKGDIAEGYSVSREKKESFPLTVTSAQKNPTAFYLCASSMADRANYGYTFGSGTRLTVV.

This chain joins TRBV4-3 and TRBJ2-7; 11 bases are a match to TRBD2. V lost 1 base, J lost 7 bases, and 0 bases stayed unmatched. Germline-derived CDR1 and CDR2 are LGHNA and YSLEER. This CDR3 has 13 residues. This CDR3 is CASSQGLAGEQYF. The CDR3 DNA reads as TGCGCCAGCAGCCAAGGACTAGCGGGAGAGCAGTACTTC.

Of note for this clone: This sample includes further DNA sequences coding for the same CDR3. V and J are TRBV11-2 and TRBJ2-3; a weak D match, TRBD2 (7 bases). This CDR3 has 16 amino acids. V lost 5 bases and J 3 bases, leaving 18 bases between the germline ends. Per the germline V gene, CDR1 is SGHAT and CDR2 is FQNNGV. CDR3 region: CASSLVRGGGTDTQYF. In DNA form, the CDR3 reads TGTGCCAGCAGCCTCGTCCGGGGAGGGGGGACAGATACGCAGTATTTT.